This T cell receptor (beta chain) originates from a study of blood T cell repertoires in COVID-19. Overall study: Researchers got acute and convalescent COVID-19 samples from the United States, Italy and Spain.

Clones were read by immunoSEQ multiplex PCR, and TCRdb kept only the in-frame ones, dropping some. This sample has over 200,000 clones; about four fifths occur once, and the top ten carry 8.9%. V shed 3 bases, J shed 6 bases, and the junction held 5 bases outside the gene matches. The germline CDR1 and CDR2 sequences are SGHRS and YFSETQ. The CDR3 extends over 16 amino acids. Study members were between roughly 18 and 100 years old and lived in some 22 US regions. Sequencing was carried out using PBMCs or T cells enriched from blood (not recorded which). This sequence joins TRBV5-1 and TRBJ2-1, with 14 bases aligning to TRBD2. This sequence was found in a woman aged 45-59 years with acute COVID-19. The CDR3 DNA reads TGCGCCAGCAGCTCCCCGGGACTAGCGGGAGTCAATGAGCAGTTCTTC. Translated: CASSSPGLAGVNEQFF.